This TCR beta chain emerged from a study of CD39 and CD103 CD8 tumor-infiltrating T cells (dated by TCRdb to the late 2010s). Describing the broader study: The repertoire comparisons shown came from four patients: one with an HPV-positive HNSCC, one with an HPV-negative HNSCC, one with ovarian cancer and one with melanoma. Deep sequencing of TCRbeta CDR3 was used to compare the repertoires of CD8 TIL subsets, defined by CD103 and CD39, against those of peripheral memory CD8 T cells. Study-wide conclusions, independent of this receptor: Compared with DN and SP CD8 TILs and with blood memory CD8 T cells, DP CD8 TILs appeared more oligoclonal, with the top 30 clonotypes covering roughly 50-90%. Clonotypes from DN TILs largely overlapped with peripheral memory CD8 repertoires, while clonotypes from DP TILs were only rarely found in blood or uninvolved lymph node.

Of note for this clone: The target of this receptor is not known. No much larger clonotype is one base removed from it; base qualities were not supplied.

For each subset, between about 8,500 and 100,000 sorted cells were used for genomic DNA extraction with the DNeasy Blood and Tissue Kit. The immunoSEQ service sequenced and mapped the TCRbeta V-J or V-D-J regions, with each sample reaching coverage above 8.5x. Per the authors' processing: Only productive rearrangements exported from the immunoSEQ Analyzer platform were analyzed, with clonality assessed on the 500 most abundant clones. Repertoire overlap between populations was quantified with the Morisita-Horn similarity index and the Jaccard index. In about 6 cancer patients, Morisita-Horn similarity was measured between the TCR repertoires of CD8 T-cell subsets. TCRdb stores this immuneACCESS table with in-frame sequences only. Part of the clones is absent; in the studies checked, under half of the shortfall reflects unresolved V genes, and no reason is known for the rest. V and J calls and clone size are given by that table; D and trimming were obtained from the DNA. Within this sample are around 7,700 clones, with about three fifths of them counted one time only. Together, the top ten hold roughly three fifths of the sample.

CDR1 and CDR2 are drawn from the germline V gene: MGHRA, YSYEKL. Trimming takes 1 base from V and 15 bases from J, and the germline ends sit 7 bases apart. There are 10 amino acids in the CDR3, from cysteine to phenylalanine inclusive. The only DNA kept is the CDR3, 30 bases in frame from the first base. No therapy was being received by patients at the time of sample collection, although prior treatments had ranged from chemotherapy, radiotherapy, surgery and immunotherapy to none. After thawing, cells were enriched for T lymphocytes using a negative-selection kit, with EpCAM beads added for tumor-infiltrating lymphocytes. Memory CD8 T cells were sorted using a CD8+CD4-CD45RA- gate, without regard to whether the cells expressed CCR7. Before analysis, peripheral blood mononuclear cells were isolated on a Ficoll-Paque PLUS gradient and cryopreserved. On a FACSAria II, each population was sorted to just over 97% purity, and the resulting cell pellets were frozen for TCR sequencing with no culture step.

The sequenced sample consisted of CD8+ T cells sorted from blood. In the paper's terms, the cell subset or site label means: total memory CD8 T cells (CD45RA-CCR7+/-) from blood or uninvolved lymph node. The sequence came from a human donor with head and neck squamous cell carcinoma. This chain joins TRBV4-1 to TRBJ2-1; there is no confident call for the D gene. The DNA reads TGCGCCAGCAGCCAAGGGGTAATGTTCTTC. The encoded protein is CASSQGVMFF.